These 20 T cell receptor beta chains share one sample of origin, sequenced in a study of neurological immune-mediated disorders. TCRdb used MiXCR to reprocess the 5' RACE reads, holding one entry per CDR3 protein. The sample lists tens of thousands of distinct CDR3 sequences, 17% occurring once. The source material was PBMCs. Every receptor here comes from a woman between 40 and 50 years old in good health.

DNA of the CDR3: TGCAGCGTTGCTGGACAGGGGTCTGGCTACACCTTC. It yields the protein CSVAGQGSGYTF. The genes are TRBV29-1 and TRBJ1-2; 9 nucleotides match TRBD1. Germline V lookup: CDR1 SQVTM, CDR2 ANQGSEA. The length of the CDR3 is 12 residues. V trimming: 4 bases; J trimming: 7 bases; junction bases outside the gene matches: 4.

This clonotype was seen at least ten times. The rearrangement joins TRBV5-1 to TRBJ2-1, with 9 bases identical to TRBD1. In germline, CDR1 is SGHRS, CDR2 YFSETQ. The CDR3 contains 15 residues. V lost 4 bases, J lost 7 bases, and 9 bases stayed unmatched. CDR3 sequence reads: CASSPGGQGGNEQFF. The DNA of the CDR3 is TGCGCCAGCAGCCCGGGGGGACAGGGAGGGAATGAGCAGTTCTTC.

This chain connects TRBV7-2 to TRBJ2-7, with D perhaps being TRBD1 or TRBD2 (6 bases each). The CDR3 sequence is 13 residues long. The V end lost 10 bases, the J end lost 1 base, and 14 bases lay between the germline ends. Germline CDR1 SGHTA, CDR2 FQGNSA. The CDR3 DNA is TGTGCCAACAGTCTAGGGGGGTCCTACGAGCAGTACTTC. Its protein product is CANSLGGSYEQYF.

This clonotype showed up many times. V is TRBV7-2 and J is TRBJ2-3; D is ambiguous. The CDR3 has 15 amino acids. The germline V gene has CDR1 SGHTA and CDR2 FQGNSA. V gave up 5 bases and J gave up 5 bases, with 17 bases separating them. The CDR3 nucleotides read TGTGCCAGCAGCGGTGTAGGGCCAGCCGAAGATACGCAGTATTTT. Its translation: CASSGVGPAEDTQYF.

This clonotype was found many times. This chain joins TRBV12-3 or TRBV12-4 and TRBJ2-1; 8 bases fit TRBD2. V shed 11 bases, J shed 0 bases, and the junction held 6 bases outside the gene matches. The CDR3 consists of 14 residues. In DNA, the CDR3 is TGTGCCTCCCGCGGGGGGCTCTCCTACAATGAGCAGTTCTTC. Translation gives CASRGGLSYNEQFF.

This clonotype was counted at least ten times. The chain recombines TRBV20-1 with TRBJ1-2; 8 bases agree with TRBD1. Trimming removed 7 bases from V and 8 bases from J; junction bases left unmatched: 9. CDR1 and CDR2 from the germline V gene are DFQATT and SNEGSKA (reference sequence). This CDR3 has 12 residues. For the CDR3, the DNA is TGCAGTGTTGGATCGGACAGGGTCGGCTACACCTTC. This encodes CSVGSDRVGYTF.

This clonotype has a count of ten or more. The rearrangement uses TRBV12-3 or TRBV12-4 and TRBJ2-5, with 11 bases matching TRBD2. This CDR3 comprises 15 residues. J lost 4 bases, V lost 3 bases, and 4 bases had no gene match. As DNA, the CDR3 is TGTGCCAGCAGTTTTTCTAGCGGGGGGATAGAGACCCAGTACTTC. Protein product: CASSFSSGGIETQYF.

This clonotype was observed many times. This chain connects TRBV29-1 to TRBJ1-4, with a tentative D call TRBD1 (6 bases). Trimming took off 6 bases at V and 4 bases at J, with 12 bases between the two ends. Per germline, CDR1 SQVTM and CDR2 ANQGSEA. This CDR3 region has 13 residues. The CDR3 DNA reads TGCAGCGTGAGAGGGACAAATAATGAAAAACTGTTTTTT. Amino acids: CSVRGTNNEKLFF.

In this sample, this clonotype turned up many times. The chain links TRBV6-1 to TRBJ1-1; no clear D. The CDR3 totals 15 residues. Looked up from germline, CDR1 is MNHNS and CDR2 is SASEGT. V lost 4 bases, J lost 1 base, and 13 bases lay in between. The CDR3 bases are TGTGCCAGCAGTGTATTTCCTCGGGGGAACACTGAAGCTTTCTTT. Translated: CASSVFPRGNTEAFF.

For the CDR3, the DNA is TGTGCCATCAGTCTGGCTATAGCGGGGGGGCCCTCGTTCTTC. It codes for CAISLAIAGGPSFF. The chain recombines TRBV7-2 with TRBJ2-1, with 11 bases matching TRBD2. Germline V CDR1 and CDR2: SGHTA, FQGNSA. Unmatched junction bases numbered 17, after V lost 10 bases and J lost 15 bases. The CDR3 has 14 amino acids.

At least ten counts were recorded for this clonotype. V is TRBV9 and J is TRBJ1-2; TRBD1 might be the D (6 bases). The CDR3 extends over 14 amino acids. The germline V and J ends were trimmed by 4 bases and 1 base, with 11 bases remaining between them. The germline V gene encodes CDR1 SGDLS and CDR2 YYNGEE. CDR3 bases: TGTGCCAGCAGCCCCAAGGGGGGTAACTATGGCTACACCTTC. Amino acid sequence: CASSPKGGNYGYTF. Using reference TRBV9 and TRBJ1-2 for the parts outside the CDR3, the full variable domain is DSGVTQTPKHLITATGQRVTLRCSPRSGDLSVYWYQQSLDQGLQFLIQYYNGEERAKGNILERFSAQQFPDLHSELNLSSLELGDSALYFCASSPKGGNYGYTFGSGTRLTVV.

The table lists this clonotype with a few counts. The chain joins TRBV12-3 or TRBV12-4 to TRBJ1-2; 7 bases line up with TRBD1. The junction had 9 bases not matched to a gene; V was cut back by 4 bases and J by 4 bases. The CDR3 totals 15 residues. The DNA of the CDR3 is TGTGCCAGCAGTTCCCCTGCCAGGGGGGGCTATGGCTACACCTTC. Translating gives CASSSPARGGYGYTF.

This clonotype was detected many times. The genes are TRBV5-1 and TRBJ2-3; D gene unclear. Germline V lookup: CDR1 SGHRS, CDR2 YFSETQ. This CDR3 has 11 residues. V was clipped by 2 bases and J by 5 bases, with 3 bases between them. The CDR3 spells CASSFKDTQYF. In DNA form, the CDR3 reads TGCGCCAGCAGCTTCAAAGATACGCAGTATTTT.

This chain links TRBV15 with TRBJ2-5; D unresolved. CDR3 length: 13 residues. Between the trimmed V and J ends, which lost 1 base and 3 bases, there was a span of 6 bases. Germline V gene data show CDR1 as LNHNV and CDR2 as YYDKDF (reference sequence). CDR3 sequence: CATSRVLEETQYF. CDR3 nucleotides: TGTGCCACCAGCAGAGTCCTCGAAGAGACCCAGTACTTC.

This clonotype was picked up many times. The chain couples TRBV7-2 to TRBJ2-2, with no clear D. CDR3 length: 16 residues. Per germline, CDR1 SGHTA and CDR2 FQGNSA. Trimming took 0 bases from V and 0 from J, leaving 8 bases between them. For the CDR3, the DNA is TGTGCCAGCAGCTTAGCAGGGCCTTCGAACACCGGGGAGCTGTTTTTT. Its translation is CASSLAGPSNTGELFF.

The table lists this clonotype with many counts. V and J are TRBV2 and TRBJ2-3; 10 bases map to TRBD1. The CDR3 covers 15 residues. J lost 2 bases, V lost 8 bases, and 7 bases had no gene match. Germline lookup yields CDR1 SNHLY and CDR2 FYNNEI. The DNA for the CDR3 is TGTGCCAGCTCACCGGGACAGGGGTTCACAGATACGCAGTATTTT. Its protein is CASSPGQGFTDTQYF.

This clonotype was observed many times. J is TRBJ2-7 and V is TRBV7-2; D is possibly TRBD1 (6 bases). Germline assignment: CDR1 SGHTA and CDR2 FQGNSA. The V end lost 5 bases, the J end lost 5 bases, and 16 bases lay between the germline ends. The CDR3 is made up of 14 amino acids. CDR3 sequence (DNA): TGTGCCAGCAGCAGGGCAGGGGTGGAGGACGAGCAGTACTTC. It encodes CASSRAGVEDEQYF.

Ten or more counts support this clonotype. The V gene is TRBV7-2, the J gene TRBJ1-5; D unresolved. The CDR3 totals 16 residues. Per the germline V gene, CDR1 is SGHTA and CDR2 is FQGNSA. Between the trimmed V and J ends, which lost 5 bases and 0 bases, there was a span of 14 bases. CDR3 bases: TGTGCCAGCAGCCGTTCCTACGGGGTTAGCAATCAGCCCCAGCATTTT. Amino acids: CASSRSYGVSNQPQHF.

On this clonotype itself: No conserved phenylalanine or tryptophan is present at the end of the CDR3, so a read error is the likely explanation. This chain uses TRBV7-2 with TRBJ2-2, with D perhaps matching TRBD2 (6 bases). CDR3 length: 12 residues. Per the germline V gene, CDR1 is SGHTA and CDR2 is FQGNSA. This CDR3 reads CASSWVGGDLFS. CDR3 in DNA: TGTGCCAGCAGCTGGGTTGGCGGGGATCTGTTTTCT.

The table lists this clonotype with a few counts. CDR3 bases: TGCGCCAGCAGTGAGTCGGCAGGGCTGGAGACCCAGTACTTC. This encodes CASSESAGLETQYF. The gene calls are TRBV10-2 and TRBJ2-5; TRBD1 might be the D (5 bases). The germline V gene encodes CDR1 WSHSY and CDR2 SAAADI. The CDR3 is 14 amino acids. V was cut by 0 bases and J by 5 bases, with 10 bases left in between.